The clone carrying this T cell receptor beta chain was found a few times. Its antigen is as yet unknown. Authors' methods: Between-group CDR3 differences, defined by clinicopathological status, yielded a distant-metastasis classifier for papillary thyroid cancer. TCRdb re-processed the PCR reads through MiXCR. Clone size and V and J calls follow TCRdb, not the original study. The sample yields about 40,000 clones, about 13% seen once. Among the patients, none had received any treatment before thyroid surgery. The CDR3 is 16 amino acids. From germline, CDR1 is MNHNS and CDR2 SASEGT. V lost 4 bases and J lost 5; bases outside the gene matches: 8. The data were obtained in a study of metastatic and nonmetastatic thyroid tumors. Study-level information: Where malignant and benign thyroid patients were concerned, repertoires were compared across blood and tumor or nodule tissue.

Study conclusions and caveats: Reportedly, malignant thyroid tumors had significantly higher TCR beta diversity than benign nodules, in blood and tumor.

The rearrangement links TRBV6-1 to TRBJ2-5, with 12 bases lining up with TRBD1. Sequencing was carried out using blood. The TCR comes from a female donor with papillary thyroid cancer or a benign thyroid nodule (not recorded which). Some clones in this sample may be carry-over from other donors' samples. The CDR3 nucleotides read TGTGCCAGCAGTGGAGGGACAGGGGGCGCGAGGGAGACCCAGTACTTC. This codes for CASSGGTGGARETQYF.